This record concerns one T cell receptor (beta chain) sequence. Other DNA sequences in this sample translate to the same CDR3. Germline values: CDR1 GTSNPN, CDR2 SVGIG (reference sequence). There are 16 residues in the CDR3. Trimming took 1 base from V and 0 from J; bases not matched to a gene: 4. The table came from immunoSEQ multiplex PCR; TCRdb's copy has only in-frame clones and leaves some out. This table has fewer than 200,000 clones, roughly 92% appearing once. These data are taken from a study of control samples from healthy donors and cancer patients. This sequence joins TRBV30 and TRBJ1-4, with 8 positions matching TRBD1. The TCR originated in a man aged 25 to 40 in good health. Material: blood. CDR3: CAWSAGQGSTNEKLFF. CDR3 in DNA: TGTGCCTGGAGTGCAGGACAGGGATCAACTAATGAAAAACTGTTTTTT.